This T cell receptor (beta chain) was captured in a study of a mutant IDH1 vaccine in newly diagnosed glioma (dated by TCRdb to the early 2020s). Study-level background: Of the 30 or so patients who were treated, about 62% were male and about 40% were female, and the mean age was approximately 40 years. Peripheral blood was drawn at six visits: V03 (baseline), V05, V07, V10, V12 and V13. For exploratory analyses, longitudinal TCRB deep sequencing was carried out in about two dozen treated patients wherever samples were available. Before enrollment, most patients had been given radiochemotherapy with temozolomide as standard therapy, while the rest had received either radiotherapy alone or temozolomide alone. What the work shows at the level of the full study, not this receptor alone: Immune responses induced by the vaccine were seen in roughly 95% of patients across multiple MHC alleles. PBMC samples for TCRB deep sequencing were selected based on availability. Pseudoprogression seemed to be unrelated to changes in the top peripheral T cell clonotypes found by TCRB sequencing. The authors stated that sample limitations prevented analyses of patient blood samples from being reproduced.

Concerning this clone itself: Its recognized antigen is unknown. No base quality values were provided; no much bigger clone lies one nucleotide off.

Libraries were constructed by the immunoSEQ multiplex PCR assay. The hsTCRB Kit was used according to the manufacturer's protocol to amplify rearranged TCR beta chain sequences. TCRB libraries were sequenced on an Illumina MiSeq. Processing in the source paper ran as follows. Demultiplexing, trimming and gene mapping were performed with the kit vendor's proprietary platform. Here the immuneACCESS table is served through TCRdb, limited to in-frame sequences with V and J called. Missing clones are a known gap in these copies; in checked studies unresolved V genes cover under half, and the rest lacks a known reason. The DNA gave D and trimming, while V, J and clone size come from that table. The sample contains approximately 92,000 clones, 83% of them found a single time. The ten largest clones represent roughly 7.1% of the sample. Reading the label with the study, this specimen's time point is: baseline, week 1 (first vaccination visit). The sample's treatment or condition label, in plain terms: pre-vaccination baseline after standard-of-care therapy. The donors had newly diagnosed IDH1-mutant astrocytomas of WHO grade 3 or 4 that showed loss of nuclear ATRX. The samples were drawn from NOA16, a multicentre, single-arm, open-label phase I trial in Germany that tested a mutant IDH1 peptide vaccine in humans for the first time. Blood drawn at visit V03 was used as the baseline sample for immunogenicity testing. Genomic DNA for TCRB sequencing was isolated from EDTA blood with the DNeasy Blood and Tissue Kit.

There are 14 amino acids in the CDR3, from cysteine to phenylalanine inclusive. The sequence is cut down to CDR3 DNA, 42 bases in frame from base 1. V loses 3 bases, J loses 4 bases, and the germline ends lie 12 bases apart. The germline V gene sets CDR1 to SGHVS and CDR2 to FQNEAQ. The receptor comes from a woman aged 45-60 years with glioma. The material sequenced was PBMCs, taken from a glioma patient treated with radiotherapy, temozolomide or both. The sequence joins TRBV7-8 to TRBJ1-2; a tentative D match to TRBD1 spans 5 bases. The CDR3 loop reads CASSFPQAGYGYTF. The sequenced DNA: TGTGCCAGCAGCTTCCCACAGGCGGGCTATGGCTACACCTTC.